The rows below give T cell receptor beta chains drawn from one sample of a study of blood T cell repertoires in COVID-19. Libraries were prepared by immunoSEQ multiplex PCR; TCRdb keeps only in-frame clonotypes and omits some of them. Found here are some 80,000 clones, roughly 80% of them singletons; the top ten hold under 45%. What was sequenced was peripheral blood. The receptors shown here come from a woman in her seventies with acute or convalescent COVID-19. Each CDR3 is given with its conserved first and last residue. Fields, in order: J gene, clone size, D gene, V gene, CDR3 protein, CDR3 DNA. The D gene is left open where the match is weak. The size field is filled for only some rows; it gives once, few, many or a size class.

j_call: TRBJ1-1; clone_size: .; d_call: .; v_call: TRBV5-5; cdr3_aa: CASSFPGHENTEAFF; cdr3_nt: TGTGCCAGCAGCTTTCCCGGACACGAGAACACTGAAGCTTTCTTT
j_call: TRBJ2-3; clone_size: .; d_call: TRBD2; v_call: TRBV23-1; cdr3_aa: CASSQKGGSGTQYF; cdr3_nt: TGCGCCAGCAGTCAAAAGGGCGGGAGCGGTACGCAGTATTTT
j_call: TRBJ1-2; clone_size: .; d_call: .; v_call: TRBV7-9; cdr3_aa: CASSRGTLQGKVDYGYTF; cdr3_nt: TGTGCCAGCAGCCGCGGAACACTCCAGGGTAAAGTGGACTATGGCTACACCTTC
j_call: TRBJ1-2; clone_size: .; d_call: TRBD1; v_call: TRBV10-3; cdr3_aa: CAIRTSGGADGYTF; cdr3_nt: TGTGCCATCAGGACCTCAGGGGGCGCGGATGGCTACACCTTC
j_call: TRBJ1-5; clone_size: .; d_call: TRBD1; v_call: TRBV19; cdr3_aa: CASSIWTGDQPQHF; cdr3_nt: TGTGCCAGTAGTATTTGGACAGGCGATCAGCCCCAGCATTTT
j_call: TRBJ2-2; clone_size: .; d_call: .; v_call: TRBV9; cdr3_aa: CASSVAMNTGELFF; cdr3_nt: TGTGCCAGCAGCGTAGCTATGAACACCGGGGAGCTGTTTTTT
j_call: TRBJ2-5; clone_size: .; d_call: TRBD1; v_call: TRBV6-5; cdr3_aa: CASRTTGTEQETQYF; cdr3_nt: TGTGCCAGCAGGACGACTGGGACAGAGCAAGAGACCCAGTACTTC
j_call: TRBJ2-7; clone_size: .; d_call: .; v_call: TRBV24-1; cdr3_aa: CATSDSRGSYEQYF; cdr3_nt: TGTGCCACCAGTGATTCTAGGGGATCCTACGAGCAGTACTTC
j_call: TRBJ2-2; clone_size: .; d_call: .; v_call: TRBV6-6; cdr3_aa: CASSYGRTNTGELFF; cdr3_nt: TGTGCCAGCAGTTACGGGCGAACGAACACCGGGGAGCTGTTTTTT
j_call: TRBJ2-3; clone_size: .; d_call: .; v_call: TRBV7-9; cdr3_aa: CASSYGGTDTQYF; cdr3_nt: TGTGCCAGCTCCTACGGGGGCACAGATACGCAGTATTTT
j_call: TRBJ2-1; clone_size: .; d_call: .; v_call: TRBV27; cdr3_aa: CAAGRWGNNEQFF; cdr3_nt: TGTGCCGCTGGGAGGTGGGGTAACAATGAGCAGTTCTTC
j_call: TRBJ2-1; clone_size: .; d_call: TRBD2; v_call: TRBV7-2; cdr3_aa: CASSLGYGTSVNEQFF; cdr3_nt: TGTGCCAGCAGCTTAGGATACGGGACTAGCGTTAATGAGCAGTTCTTC
j_call: TRBJ2-7; clone_size: once; d_call: TRBD2; v_call: TRBV5-6; cdr3_aa: CASSLGASGYEQYF; cdr3_nt: TGTGCCAGCAGCTTGGGGGCTAGCGGGTACGAGCAGTACTTC
j_call: TRBJ1-1; clone_size: .; d_call: .; v_call: TRBV19; cdr3_aa: CASSISRVMNTEAFF; cdr3_nt: TGTGCCAGTAGTATCTCTCGGGTCATGAACACTGAAGCTTTCTTT
j_call: TRBJ2-3; clone_size: .; d_call: .; v_call: TRBV21-1; cdr3_aa: CASGDPGQGPDTQYF; cdr3_nt: TGTGCCAGCGGCGACCCGGGACAGGGACCAGATACGCAGTATTTT
j_call: TRBJ1-2; clone_size: .; d_call: .; v_call: TRBV19; cdr3_aa: CASSIVGRLFGYTF; cdr3_nt: TGTGCCAGTAGTATAGTGGGCAGATTGTTTGGCTACACCTTC